This T cell receptor (beta chain) was documented in a study of Tregs in tolerant kidney transplant recipients (dated by TCRdb to about 2019). Looking at the study overall: The study used TCRbeta sequencing to identify donor-specific regulatory T cells before combined kidney and bone marrow transplantation, then tracked those cells after transplant. TCRbeta repertoire sequencing was used in 3 healthy controls to compare several methods for expanding Tregs specific for an allogeneic donor.

What the work shows at the level of the full study, not this receptor alone: Because only a small number of patients were included, the study had limitations, and the results will need to be validated in larger populations as well as under other immunosuppression protocols. Expanding Tregs with activated donor B cells appeared to identify the most biologically relevant and donor-specific TCRbeta repertoire. Biological reproducibility was not directly assessed, although technical replication error appeared to be minimal.

Thawed PBMCs were FACS-sorted into unstimulated Tregs (CD4+CD25+CD127-), CD4+ non-Tregs (CD4+CD25-), CD4 cells and CD8 cells. Healthy control blood came either as purchased buffy coats or from healthy volunteers. Healthy control blood was processed by Ficoll density gradient to PBMCs and cryopreserved; patient PBMCs were collected before and after transplant. Genomic DNA was extracted from sorted cells with the QIAGEN DNeasy Blood and Tissue Kit for TCRbeta CDR3 sequencing. High-throughput TCRbeta CDR3 sequencing was carried out commercially through immunoSEQ, with PCR amplification with bias correction and internal controls included. As for the original processing: A unique productive TCRbeta sequence was defined by the CDR3 nucleotide sequence when primers matched, and otherwise by the CDR3 amino acid sequence together with the Vbeta and Jbeta genes. As a correction for sorting error, sequences shared between sorted populations at a frequency ratio of 2:1 or less were discarded, and the remaining shared sequences were assigned to the higher population. A sequence counted as donor-reactive if, in CFSE-low cells, the sequence had a frequency of at least 0.01% and was expanded at least 5-fold compared with unstimulated cells. Repertoire divergence was quantified by Jensen-Shannon divergence using the top 100 TCRbeta sequences ranked by frequency. When a sample had multiple sequencing runs, each run was corrected for sorting error separately and the runs were then pooled. TCRdb obtained this table from immuneACCESS and retained in-frame rearrangements with V and J assigned. These tables miss some clones; where compared with another copy, unresolved V genes account for less than half of the shortfall, and the remainder is unexplained. For V, J and clone size, that table is used; D and trimming come from the DNA. The sample table shows roughly 68,000 clones, and over 80% are seen once. More than 4% of the sample belongs to the ten largest clones.

As to this clone: No antigen is known for it. No clone much larger than this one lies a single base away; base qualities are absent.

Its CDR3 holds 15 amino acids, cysteine through phenylalanine. Only the CDR3 DNA is retained, 45 bases long and in frame from the first base. From a lookup of the germline V gene (reference sequence), CDR1 and CDR2 are SGHNT and YYREEE. Trimming removed 0 bases from V and 4 bases from J, leaving 13 bases between the germline ends. In this chain, TRBV5-4 is recombined with TRBJ1-1; D gene: possibly TRBD1, on 6 matching bases. The sequence derives from a human donor in good health. Sequencing was carried out using CD4+ T cells from blood. The DNA reads as follows: TGTGCCAGCAGCTTGGGTGGGGGGCGCGGCACTGAAGCTTTCTTT. The resulting protein is CASSLGGGRGTEAFF.